What follows is one T cell receptor (beta chain) and its context. Exclusion applied to patients with autoimmune disease history or systemic immunosuppression. This CDR3 is built from 19 residues. Trimming cost V 4 bases and J 0 bases; bases outside gene matches: 13. The germline gives CDR1 MGHRA, CDR2 YSYEKL. This entry comes from a study of OX40 agonist ivuxolimab in advanced cancers. Across the study: At 0.01 to 10 mg/kg, ivuxolimab was administered intravenously to patients every 2 weeks. Among those treated, three patients had partial responses, one with hepatocellular carcinoma and two with cutaneous melanoma.

Data came from immunoSEQ multiplex PCR; TCRdb stores just in-frame clones and leaves some out. The profile shows about 80,000 clones, 80% to 90% of them singletons. The clonotype was recovered from an adult with an advanced solid tumor such as melanoma, head and neck, liver or kidney cancer. The gene calls are TRBV4-1 and TRBJ2-1; 9 bases match TRBD2. This sample comprised CD4+ or CD8+ T cells sorted from blood, obtained in a trial of the OX40 agonist ivuxolimab. CDR3 in amino acids: CASSPRASGASRSYNEQFF. CDR3 coding DNA: TGCGCCAGCAGCCCCCGGGCTAGCGGGGCCAGCCGCTCCTACAATGAGCAGTTCTTC.